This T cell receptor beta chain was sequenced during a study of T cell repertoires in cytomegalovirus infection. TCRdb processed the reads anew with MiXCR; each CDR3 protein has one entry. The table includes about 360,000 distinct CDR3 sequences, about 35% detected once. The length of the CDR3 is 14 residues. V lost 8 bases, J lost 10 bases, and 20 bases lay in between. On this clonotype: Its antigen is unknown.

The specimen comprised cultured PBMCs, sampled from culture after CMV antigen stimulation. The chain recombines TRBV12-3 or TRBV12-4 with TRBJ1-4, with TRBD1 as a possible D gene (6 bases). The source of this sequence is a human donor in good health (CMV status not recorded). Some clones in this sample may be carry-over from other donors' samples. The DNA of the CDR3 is TGTGCCAGCGAAGGACAGCTCAAAGACGGAAAACTGTTTTTT. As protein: CASEGQLKDGKLFF.